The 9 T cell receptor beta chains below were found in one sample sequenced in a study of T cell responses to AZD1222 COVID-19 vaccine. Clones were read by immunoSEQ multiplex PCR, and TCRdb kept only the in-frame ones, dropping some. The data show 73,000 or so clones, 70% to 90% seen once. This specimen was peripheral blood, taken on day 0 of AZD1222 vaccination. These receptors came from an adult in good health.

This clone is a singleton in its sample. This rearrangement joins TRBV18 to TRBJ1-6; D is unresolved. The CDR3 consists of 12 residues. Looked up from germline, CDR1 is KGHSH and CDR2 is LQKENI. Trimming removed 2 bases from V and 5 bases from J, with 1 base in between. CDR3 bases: TGTGCCAGCTCACCAGATAATTCACCCCTCCACTTT. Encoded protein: CASSPDNSPLHF.

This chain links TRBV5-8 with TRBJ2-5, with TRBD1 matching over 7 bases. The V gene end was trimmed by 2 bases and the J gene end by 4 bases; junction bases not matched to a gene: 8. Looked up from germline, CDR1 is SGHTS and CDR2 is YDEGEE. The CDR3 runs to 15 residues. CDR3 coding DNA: TGTGCCAGCAGCTTCTACAGGGGATCAGGAGAGACCCAGTACTTC. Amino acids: CASSFYRGSGETQYF.

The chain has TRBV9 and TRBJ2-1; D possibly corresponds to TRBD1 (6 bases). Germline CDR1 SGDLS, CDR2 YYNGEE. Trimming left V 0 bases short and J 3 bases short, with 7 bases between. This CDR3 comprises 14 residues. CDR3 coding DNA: TGTGCCAGCAGCGTAGAGGGGGACTACAATGAGCAGTTCTTC. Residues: CASSVEGDYNEQFF. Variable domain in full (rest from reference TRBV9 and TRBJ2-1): DSGVTQTPKHLITATGQRVTLRCSPRSGDLSVYWYQQSLDQGLQFLIQYYNGEERAKGNILERFSAQQFPDLHSELNLSSLELGDSALYFCASSVEGDYNEQFFGPGTRLTVL.

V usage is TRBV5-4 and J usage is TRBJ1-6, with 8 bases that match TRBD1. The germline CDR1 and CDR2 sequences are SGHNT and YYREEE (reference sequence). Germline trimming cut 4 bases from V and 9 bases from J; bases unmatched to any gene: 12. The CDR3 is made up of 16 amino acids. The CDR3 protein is CASSPSEGQARSPLHF. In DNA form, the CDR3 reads TGTGCCAGCAGCCCCTCGGAGGGACAGGCCCGTTCACCCCTCCACTTT. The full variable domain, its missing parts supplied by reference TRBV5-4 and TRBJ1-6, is ETGVTQSPTHLIKTRGQQVTLRCSSQSGHNTVSWYQQALGQGPQFIFQYYREEENGRGNFPPRFSGLQFPNYSSELNVNALELDDSALYLCASSPSEGQARSPLHFGNGTRLTVT.

The CDR3 nucleotides read TGTGCCTGGAGTCCAGGGGGCACTGAAGCTTTCTTT. This codes for CAWSPGGTEAFF. The genes are TRBV30 and TRBJ1-1, with 7 bases that match TRBD1. The CDR3 extends over 12 amino acids. The germline gives CDR1 GTSNPN, CDR2 SVGIG (reference sequence). Trimming took 2 bases from V and 4 from J; bases not matched to a gene: 1. The full variable domain, with the rest looked up from reference TRBV30 and TRBJ1-1, is SQTIHQWPATLVQPVGSPLSLECTVEGTSNPNLYWYRQAAGRGLQLLFYSVGIGQISSEVPQNLSASRPQDRQFILSSKKLLLSDSGFYLCAWSPGGTEAFFGQGTRLTVV.

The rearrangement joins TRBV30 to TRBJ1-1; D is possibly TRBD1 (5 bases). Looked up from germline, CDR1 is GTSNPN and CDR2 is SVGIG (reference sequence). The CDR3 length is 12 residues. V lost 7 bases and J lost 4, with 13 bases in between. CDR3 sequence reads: CASVGGITEAFF. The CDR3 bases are TGTGCCTCGGTGGGGGGTATCACTGAAGCTTTCTTT.

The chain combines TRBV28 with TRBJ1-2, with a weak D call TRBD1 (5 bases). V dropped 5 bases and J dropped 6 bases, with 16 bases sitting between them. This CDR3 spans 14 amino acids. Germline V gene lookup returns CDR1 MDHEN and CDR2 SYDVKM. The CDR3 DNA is TGTGCCAGCAGTGACCCTGCGGGGGTCCATGGCTACACCTTC. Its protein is CASSDPAGVHGYTF.

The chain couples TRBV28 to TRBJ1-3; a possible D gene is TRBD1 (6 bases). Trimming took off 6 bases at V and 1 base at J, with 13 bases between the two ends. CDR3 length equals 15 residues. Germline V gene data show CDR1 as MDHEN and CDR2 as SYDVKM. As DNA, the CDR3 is TGTGCCAGCAGCCATAACAGGGTTTCTGGAAACACCATATATTTT. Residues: CASSHNRVSGNTIYF.

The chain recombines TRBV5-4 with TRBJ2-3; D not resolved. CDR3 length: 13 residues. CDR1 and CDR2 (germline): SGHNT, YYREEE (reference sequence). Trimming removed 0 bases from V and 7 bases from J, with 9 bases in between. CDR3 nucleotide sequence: TGTGCCAGCAGCTTGGTAGCTATCCATACGCAGTATTTT. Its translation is CASSLVAIHTQYF.